This T cell receptor (beta chain) was obtained from a study of cytomegalovirus exposure and HLA in healthy donors. General study results and limits: In vitro work confirmed that a few CMV-associated chains recognize CMV antigens.

V was clipped by 5 bases and J by 1 base, with 10 bases between them. This CDR3 has 13 residues. Looked up from germline, CDR1 is SQVTM and CDR2 is ANQGSEA. As regards this clone: Its specificity is not known.

Use of 60 Vbeta and 13 Jbeta primers characterized the PCR. TCRdb keeps only in-frame clones here, not all; method: immunoSEQ multiplex PCR. The table shows about 82,000 clones, with approximately 60% occurring only once. The clonotype was recovered from a woman aged 45-65 years in good health and CMV-seropositive. The chain links TRBV29-1 to TRBJ2-3; TRBD1 might be the D (6 bases). Sequencing was carried out using PBMCs. The DNA for the CDR3 is TGCAGCGTTCGATGGACAGGCACAGATACGCAGTATTTT. It translates to CSVRWTGTDTQYF.